This TCR beta chain is drawn from a study of blood T cell repertoires in COVID-19. About the research overall: COVID-19 samples, acute and convalescent, were from the United States, Italy and Spain. Sources were T cells, B-cell-depleted T cells, or PBMCs; the material itself was cDNA or gDNA.

V lost 5 bases to trimming and J lost 2 bases, with 17 bases between them. Germline lookup yields CDR1 SGHRS and CDR2 YFSETQ. CDR3 length equals 15 residues. Authors' data handling: From reference gene primer amplification, estimates of nucleated cell counts were derived. Data came from immunoSEQ multiplex PCR; TCRdb stores just in-frame clones and leaves some out. That table gives V, J and clone size, and the DNA gave D and trimming. This repertoire shows about 200,000 clones, about 90% found once; its top ten account for approximately 1.2%. What was sequenced was peripheral blood. This TCR was recovered from a man aged 30-40 years with acute or convalescent COVID-19. The V call is TRBV5-1, the J call TRBJ2-7; a possible D gene is TRBD1 (6 bases). The DNA for the CDR3 is TGCGCCAGCAGTTCCGGCAGGGGTCTAACCTACGAGCAGTACTTC. Translated: CASSSGRGLTYEQYF.